This T cell receptor beta chain was identified during a study of T cell responses to AZD1222 COVID-19 vaccine. Study observations and caveats: The donor group comprised mostly white British people and more females; the analysis possibly underestimated clonal diversity. Baseline seropositives among AZD1222 recipients totaled only five or six. Per reports, nearly half of all spike-specific TCRs target regions that are unmutated in variants.

As regards this clone: Its antigen is unidentified.

Clones were sequenced by immunoSEQ multiplex PCR, and TCRdb holds only the in-frame ones, with some missing. In the table there are roughly 120,000 clones, roughly 90% of which are singletons. Germline V CDR1 and CDR2: SGHRS, YFSETQ. The V end was cut by 4 bases, the J end by 6 bases, with 16 bases between. CDR3 length: 14 residues. The chain uses TRBV5-1 and TRBJ1-1; D unresolved. Source: peripheral blood, taken on day 0 of AZD1222 vaccination. The TCR originated in an adult in good health. This chain's CDR3 is CASSPTYTNPEAFF. DNA for the CDR3: TGCGCCAGCAGCCCAACCTACACCAATCCTGAAGCTTTCTTT.